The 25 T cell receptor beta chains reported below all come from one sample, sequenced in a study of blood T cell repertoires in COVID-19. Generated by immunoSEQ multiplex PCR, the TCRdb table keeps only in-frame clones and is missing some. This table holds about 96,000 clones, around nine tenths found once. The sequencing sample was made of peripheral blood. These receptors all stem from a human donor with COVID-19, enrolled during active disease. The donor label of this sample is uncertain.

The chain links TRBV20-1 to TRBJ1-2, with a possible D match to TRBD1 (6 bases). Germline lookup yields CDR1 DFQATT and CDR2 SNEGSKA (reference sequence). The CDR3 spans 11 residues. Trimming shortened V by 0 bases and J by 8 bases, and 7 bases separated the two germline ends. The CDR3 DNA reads TGCAGTGCTAGAGAAAGGGGGGGCTACACCTTC. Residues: CSARERGGYTF.

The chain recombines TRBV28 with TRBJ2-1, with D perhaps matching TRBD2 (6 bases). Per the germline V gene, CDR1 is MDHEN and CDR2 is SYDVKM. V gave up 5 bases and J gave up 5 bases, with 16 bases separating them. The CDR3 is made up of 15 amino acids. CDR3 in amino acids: CASSHSLEGHNEQFF. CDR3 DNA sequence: TGTGCCAGCAGTCACTCGCTGGAGGGACACAATGAGCAGTTCTTC.

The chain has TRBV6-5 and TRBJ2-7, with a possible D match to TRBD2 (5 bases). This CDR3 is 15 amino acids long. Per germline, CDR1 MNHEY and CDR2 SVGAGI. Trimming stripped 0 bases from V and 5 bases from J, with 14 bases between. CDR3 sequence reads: CASSYSYTGYHEQYF. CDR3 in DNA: TGTGCCAGCAGTTACTCGTACACGGGGTACCACGAGCAGTACTTC.

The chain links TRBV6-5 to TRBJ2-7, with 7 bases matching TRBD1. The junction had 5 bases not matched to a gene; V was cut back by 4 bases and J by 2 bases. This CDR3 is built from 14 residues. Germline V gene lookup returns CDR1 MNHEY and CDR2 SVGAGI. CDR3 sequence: CASSFQGVPYEQYF. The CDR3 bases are TGTGCCAGCAGTTTTCAGGGGGTGCCCTACGAGCAGTACTTC.

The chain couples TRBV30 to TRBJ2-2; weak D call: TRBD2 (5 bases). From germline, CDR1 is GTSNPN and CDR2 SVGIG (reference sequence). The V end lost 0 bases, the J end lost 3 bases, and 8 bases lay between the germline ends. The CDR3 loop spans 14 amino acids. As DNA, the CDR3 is TGTGCCTGGAGTGTCGGAGGCCACACCGGGGAGCTGTTTTTT. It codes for CAWSVGGHTGELFF.

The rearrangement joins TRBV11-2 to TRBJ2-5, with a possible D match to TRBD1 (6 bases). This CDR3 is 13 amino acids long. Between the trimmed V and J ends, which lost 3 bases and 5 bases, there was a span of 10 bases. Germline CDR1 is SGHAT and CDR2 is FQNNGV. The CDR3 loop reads CASSFTGTETQYF. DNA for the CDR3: TGTGCCAGCAGCTTCACAGGGACGGAGACCCAGTACTTC.

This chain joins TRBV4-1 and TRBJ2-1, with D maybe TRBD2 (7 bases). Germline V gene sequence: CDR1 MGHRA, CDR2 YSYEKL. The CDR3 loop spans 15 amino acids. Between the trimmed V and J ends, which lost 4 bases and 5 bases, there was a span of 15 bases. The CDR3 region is CASSPLAGANNEQFF. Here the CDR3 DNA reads TGCGCCAGCAGCCCCTTGGCGGGGGCCAACAATGAGCAGTTCTTC.

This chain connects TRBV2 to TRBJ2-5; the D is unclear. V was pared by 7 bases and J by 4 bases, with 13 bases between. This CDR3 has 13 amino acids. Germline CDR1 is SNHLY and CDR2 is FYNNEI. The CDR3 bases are TGTGCCAGCAAGGCCAGGTTGTCAGAGACCCAGTACTTC. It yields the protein CASKARLSETQYF.

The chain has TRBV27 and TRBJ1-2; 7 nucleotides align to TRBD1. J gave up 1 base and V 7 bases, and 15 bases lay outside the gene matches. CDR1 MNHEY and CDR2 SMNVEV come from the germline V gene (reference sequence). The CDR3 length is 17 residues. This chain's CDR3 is CASTPSLWTGFNYGYTF. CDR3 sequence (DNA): TGTGCCAGCACCCCCTCCCTGTGGACAGGCTTTAACTATGGCTACACCTTC.

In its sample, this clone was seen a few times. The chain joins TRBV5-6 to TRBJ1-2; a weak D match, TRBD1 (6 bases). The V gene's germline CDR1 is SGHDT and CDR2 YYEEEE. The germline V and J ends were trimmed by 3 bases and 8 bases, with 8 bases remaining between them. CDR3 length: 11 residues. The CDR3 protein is CASSWGGGYTF. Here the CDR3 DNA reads TGTGCCAGCAGCTGGGGGGGCGGCTACACCTTC.

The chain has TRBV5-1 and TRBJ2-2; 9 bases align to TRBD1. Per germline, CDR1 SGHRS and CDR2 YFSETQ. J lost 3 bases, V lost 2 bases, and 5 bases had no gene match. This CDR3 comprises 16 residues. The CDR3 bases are TGCGCCAGCAGCTTACAGGGGGCAACCTACACCGGGGAGCTGTTTTTT. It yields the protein CASSLQGATYTGELFF.

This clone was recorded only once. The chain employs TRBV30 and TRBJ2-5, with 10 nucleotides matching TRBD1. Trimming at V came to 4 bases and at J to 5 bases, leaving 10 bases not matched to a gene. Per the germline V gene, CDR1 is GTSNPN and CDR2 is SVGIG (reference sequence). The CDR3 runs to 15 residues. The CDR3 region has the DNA TGTGCCTGGATGAGCGACAGGGGGCGGGAGGAGACCCAGTACTTC. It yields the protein CAWMSDRGREETQYF.

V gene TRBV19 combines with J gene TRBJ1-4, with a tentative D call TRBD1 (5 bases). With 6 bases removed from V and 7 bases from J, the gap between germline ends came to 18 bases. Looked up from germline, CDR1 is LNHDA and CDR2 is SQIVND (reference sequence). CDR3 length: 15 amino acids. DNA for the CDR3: TGTGCCAGTAGCCAACACCAGGGCGGGGGTGAAAAACTGTTTTTT. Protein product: CASSQHQGGGEKLFF.

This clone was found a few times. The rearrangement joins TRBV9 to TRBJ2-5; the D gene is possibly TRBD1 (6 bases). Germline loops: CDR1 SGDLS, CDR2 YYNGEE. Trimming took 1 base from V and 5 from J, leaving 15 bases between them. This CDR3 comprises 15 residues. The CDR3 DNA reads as TGTGCCAGCAGCGTATACGGCAGGGGACACGAGACCCAGTACTTC. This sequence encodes CASSVYGRGHETQYF. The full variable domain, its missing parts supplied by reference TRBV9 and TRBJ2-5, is DSGVTQTPKHLITATGQRVTLRCSPRSGDLSVYWYQQSLDQGLQFLIQYYNGEERAKGNILERFSAQQFPDLHSELNLSSLELGDSALYFCASSVYGRGHETQYFGPGTRLLVL.

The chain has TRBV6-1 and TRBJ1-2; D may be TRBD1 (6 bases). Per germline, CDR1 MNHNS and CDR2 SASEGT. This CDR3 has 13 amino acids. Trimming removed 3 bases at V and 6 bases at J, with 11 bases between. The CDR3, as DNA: TGTGCCAGCAGTGAGATAGGGGGTCATGGCTACACCTTC. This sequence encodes CASSEIGGHGYTF.

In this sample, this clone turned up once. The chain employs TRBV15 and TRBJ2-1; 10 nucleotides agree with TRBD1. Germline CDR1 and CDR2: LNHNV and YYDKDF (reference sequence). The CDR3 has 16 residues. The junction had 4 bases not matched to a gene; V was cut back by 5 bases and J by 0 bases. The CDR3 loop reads CATSEGQGRSYNEQFF. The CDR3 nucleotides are TGTGCCACCAGCGAGGGACAGGGGCGCTCCTACAATGAGCAGTTCTTC.

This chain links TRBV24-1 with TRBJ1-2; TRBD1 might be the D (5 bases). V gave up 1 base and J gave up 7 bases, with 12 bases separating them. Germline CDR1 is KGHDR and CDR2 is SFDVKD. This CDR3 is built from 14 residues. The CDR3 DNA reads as TGTGCCACCAGTGATTTTGGGGCACTCGCTGGCTACACCTTC. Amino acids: CATSDFGALAGYTF.

DNA of the CDR3: TGTGCCAGCAGTATACAGGGGGCGCGGGGCTACGAGCAGTACTTC. Protein sequence: CASSIQGARGYEQYF. The chain combines TRBV6-2 or TRBV6-3 with TRBJ2-7, with 9 bases identical to TRBD1. Trimming removed 5 bases from V and 3 bases from J; junction bases left unmatched: 8. From germline, CDR1 is MNHEY and CDR2 SVGEGT. The CDR3 contains 15 residues.

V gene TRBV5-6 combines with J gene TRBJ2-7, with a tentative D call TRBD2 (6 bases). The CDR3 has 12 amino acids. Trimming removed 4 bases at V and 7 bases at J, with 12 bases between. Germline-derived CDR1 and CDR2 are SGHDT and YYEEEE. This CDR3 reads CASSRVAGEQYF. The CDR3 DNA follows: TGTGCCAGCAGCCGGGTCGCGGGGGAGCAGTACTTC.

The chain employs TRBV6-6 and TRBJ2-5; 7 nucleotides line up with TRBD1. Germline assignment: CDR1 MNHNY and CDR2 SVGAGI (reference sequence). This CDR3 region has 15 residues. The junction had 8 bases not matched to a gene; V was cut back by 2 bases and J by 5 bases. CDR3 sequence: CASSYDRAYAETQYF. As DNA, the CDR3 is TGTGCCAGCAGTTACGACAGGGCGTACGCGGAGACCCAGTACTTC.

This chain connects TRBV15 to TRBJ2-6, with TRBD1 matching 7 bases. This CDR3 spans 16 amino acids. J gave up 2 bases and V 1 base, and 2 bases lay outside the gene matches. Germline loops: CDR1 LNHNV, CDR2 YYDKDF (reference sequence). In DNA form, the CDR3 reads TGTGCCACCAGCAGAGTACAGGGGCCTGGGGCCAACGTCCTGACTTTC. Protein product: CATSRVQGPGANVLTF.

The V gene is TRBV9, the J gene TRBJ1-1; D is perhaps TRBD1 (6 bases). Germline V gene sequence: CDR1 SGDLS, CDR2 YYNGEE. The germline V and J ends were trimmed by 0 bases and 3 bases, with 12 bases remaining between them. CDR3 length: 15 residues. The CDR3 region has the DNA TGTGCCAGCAGCGTAGGAGGGACATTTGACACTGAAGCTTTCTTT. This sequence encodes CASSVGGTFDTEAFF.

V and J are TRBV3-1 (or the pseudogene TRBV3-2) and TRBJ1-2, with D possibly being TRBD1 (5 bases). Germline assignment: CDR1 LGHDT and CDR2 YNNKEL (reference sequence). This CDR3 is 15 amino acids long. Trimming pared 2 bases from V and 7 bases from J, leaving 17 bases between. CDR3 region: CASSQRGGGAGGYTF. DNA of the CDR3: TGTGCCAGCAGCCAAAGGGGTGGCGGGGCTGGTGGCTACACCTTC.

CDR3 DNA: TGTGCCAGTAGTACTTTTCTGAGGAGCTCCTACAATGAGCAGTTCTTC. Its protein product is CASSTFLRSSYNEQFF. The V call is TRBV19, the J call TRBJ2-1; no clear D gene. The V gene lost 4 bases and the J gene lost 0 bases, with 13 bases spanning the gap. The CDR3 sequence is 16 residues long. CDR1 and CDR2 from the germline V gene are LNHDA and SQIVND (reference sequence).

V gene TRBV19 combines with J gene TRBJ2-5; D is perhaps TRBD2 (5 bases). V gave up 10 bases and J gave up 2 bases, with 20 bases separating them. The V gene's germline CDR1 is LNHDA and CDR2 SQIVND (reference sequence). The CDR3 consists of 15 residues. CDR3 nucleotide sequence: TGTGCCACCGCTCAAGGAAGGACTGGGCAAGAGACCCAGTACTTC. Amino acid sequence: CATAQGRTGQETQYF.